This TCR beta chain was sequenced for a study of cytomegalovirus exposure and HLA in healthy donors. Whole-study results and caveats: Cytomegalovirus status, reportedly, was diagnosed with high specificity and sensitivity by the classifier. Researchers reported in a later analysis that a missense DCLRE1C variant was tied to TCR beta V- and J-gene trimming.

60 Vbeta and 13 Jbeta primers were used in PCR. Method: immunoSEQ multiplex PCR; TCRdb's copy keeps in-frame clones and lacks some. The sample includes approximately 140,000 clones, about 82% of them seen just once. About this clone: Its target is not known.

The CDR3 length is 15 residues. Germline CDR1 SGHRS, CDR2 YFSETQ. V was shortened by 2 bases and J by 0 bases, with 11 bases between the two germline ends. Sequenced: PBMCs. This sequence joins TRBV5-1 and TRBJ1-1, with D maybe TRBD1 (5 bases). The source is a boy under 18 in good health and CMV-seronegative. The CDR3 loop is CASSLQTALNTEAFF. CDR3 sequence (DNA): TGCGCCAGCAGCTTACAGACAGCTCTGAACACTGAAGCTTTCTTT.